This T cell receptor beta chain was identified in a study of CD8+ T cells in alopecia areata. Study findings and constraints: A single nonresponder leaves the baseline CD8+ expansion link to response uncertain. Tofacitinib produced a significant decrease in scalp clonality and in expanded CD8+ clones among the top 100.

Isolated RNA was reverse transcribed into cDNA used as the sequencing template. Profiled with immunoSEQ multiplex PCR; TCRdb holds only in-frame clones, not every one. The table shows a few hundred thousand clones, with approximately 38% occurring only once. The treatment denotes: oral pan-JAK inhibitor, 5-10 mg twice daily. Researchers took lesional scalp punch biopsies and peripheral blood from people who were alopecia areata patients. On this clone itself: What it binds is unknown.

This receptor was taken from a human donor with alopecia areata. This sample comprised CD4+ T cells sorted from blood, obtained between weeks 30 and 35, from a patient treated with tofacitinib.

CDR3 in DNA: TGCACCAGCAGCCAAGACCCCGGGGTCAACTATGGCTACACCTTC. It yields the protein CTSSQDPGVNYGYTF. The chain is built from TRBV1 and TRBJ1-2. TRBV1 is an annotated pseudogene. This CDR3 has 15 residues.